These T cell receptor beta chains were read from a single sample in a study of T cells after yellow fever vaccination. A single record per CDR3 protein comes from TCRdb applying MiXCR to the 5' RACE reads. Of approximately 510,000 distinct CDR3 sequences in the sample, 20% to 25% were seen once. Material: PBMCs, obtained roughly 23 days after the first yellow fever vaccination. These receptor sequences come from a man between 18 and 35 years old who received the YFV17D yellow fever vaccine. Both conserved end residues are part of each CDR3. A D gene is named only where the DNA matches it firmly. Not every row has a clone size; where given, it reads once, few, many or a size class.

14	TRBV7-9	TRBD1	few	TRBJ2-3	TGTGCCAGCAACGACAGGGTGAATACAGATACGCAGTATTTT	CASNDRVNTDTQYF
13	TRBV12-3/TRBV12-4	.	few	TRBJ2-1	TGTGCCAGCAGTTATAATAGCAAGAATGAGCAGTTCTTC	CASSYNSKNEQFF
15	TRBV4-1	.	.	TRBJ2-4	TGCGCCAGCAGCCAAGAAAACACCGTAGGGAACATTCAGTACTTC	CASSQENTVGNIQYF
14	TRBV3-1	.	few	TRBJ1-6	TGTGCCAGCGCCCCACGGACCCAGGGTTCACCCCTCCACTTT	CASAPRTQGSPLHF
16	TRBV6-1	TRBD2	.	TRBJ2-3	TGTGCCAGCAGCCCAGCCGGACTAGCGGGAGCAGATACGCAGTATTTT	CASSPAGLAGADTQYF
16	TRBV5-1	.	few	TRBJ2-2	TGCGCCAGCAGCTTGGTGGGAGGTTCGAACACCGGGGAGCTGTTTTTT	CASSLVGGSNTGELFF
14	TRBV5-1	.	.	TRBJ2-7	TGCGCCAGCAGCTTGGCAAACGGTGCCTACGAGCAGTACTTC	CASSLANGAYEQYF
15	TRBV7-2	TRBD1	.	TRBJ2-7	TGTGCCAGCAGCCGTACGGGACAGCTAACCTACGAGCAGTACTTC	CASSRTGQLTYEQYF
17	TRBV6-6	.	.	TRBJ2-7	TGTGCCAGCAGTTACACCTGGGATCAGGGGTTTCACTACGAGCAGTACTTC	CASSYTWDQGFHYEQYF
15	TRBV7-3	.	few	TRBJ2-2	TGTGCCAGCAGCTTAACAGGGCAGGGGACCGGGGAGCTGTTTTTT	CASSLTGQGTGELFF
14	TRBV7-9	.	.	TRBJ2-1	TGTGCCAGCAGCTTGAGTGGGGGGGCCCATGAGCAGTTCTTC	CASSLSGGAHEQFF
12	TRBV29-1	.	.	TRBJ2-5	TGCAGCGCTGGCATTGGTGGGGAGACCCAGTACTTC	CSAGIGGETQYF
17	TRBV12-3/TRBV12-4	TRBD1	.	TRBJ2-2	TGTGCCTTCAGTTGGCCCGGGCAGGGGGCTAACACCGGGGAGCTGTTTTTT	CAFSWPGQGANTGELFF
13	TRBV6-6	.	.	TRBJ2-4	TGTGCCAGCACTACAGGGGCCAAAAACATTCAGTACTTC	CASTTGAKNIQYF
13	TRBV5-5	.	.	TRBJ2-5	TGTGCCAGCAGCTCGGGAATAGGCGAGACCCAGTACTTC	CASSSGIGETQYF
12	TRBV6-2/TRBV6-3	.	once	TRBJ2-1	TGTGCCAGCAGCTCTGACAGGTACTCTCTGTTCTTC	CASSSDRYSLFF
13	TRBV29-1	TRBD2	.	TRBJ2-1	TGCAGCACGGAGGGGGCGGGGGGGCGTGAGCAGTTCTTC	CSTEGAGGREQFF
16	TRBV11-3	TRBD2	.	TRBJ2-2	TGTGCCAGCAGGTTGCGACCGGGACTAGGAGGCGGGGAGCTGTTTTTT	CASRLRPGLGGGELFF
16	TRBV11-3	TRBD2	few	TRBJ2-1	TGTGCCAGCAGCTTAAGGTCCCTAGCGGGGGGGAATGAGCAGTTCTTC	CASSLRSLAGGNEQFF
15	TRBV2	TRBD2	.	TRBJ2-1	TGTGCCAGCAGTGAAGCGCTTCGGGGGGGCGTTGAGCAGTTCTTC	CASSEALRGGVEQFF
14	TRBV28	.	few	TRBJ1-1	TGTGCCAGCAGTTTCCAGAGAATGAACACTGAAGCTTTCTTT	CASSFQRMNTEAFF
14	TRBV4-2	.	many	TRBJ1-1	TGTGCCAGCAGCCGAGGCAGGACGAACACTGAAGCTTTCTTT	CASSRGRTNTEAFF
16	TRBV7-9	.	.	TRBJ2-1	TGTGCCAGCAGCTCAGCAAGACAGTTATCCGACAATGAGCAGTTCTTC	CASSSARQLSDNEQFF
13	TRBV18	.	.	TRBJ2-5	TGTGCCAGCTCACCGAATGACCAAGAGACCCAGTACTTC	CASSPNDQETQYF
14	TRBV28	TRBD1	.	TRBJ2-5	TGTGCCAGCAGCTCCCCGGACAGGCATGAGACCCAGTACTTC	CASSSPDRHETQYF
16	TRBV11-2	.	.	TRBJ2-3	TGTGCCAGCAGCTTGGGGGGGGCTCCCGGCACAGATACGCAGTATTTT	CASSLGGAPGTDTQYF
14	TRBV12-3/TRBV12-4	.	many	TRBJ2-7	TGCGCCAGCAGCTTGGGAGGCGGACGCTACGAGCAGTACTTC	CASSLGGGRYEQYF
15	TRBV9	.	.	TRBJ1-1	TGTGCCAGCAGCGTAGCTGGGCTGAGTAACACTGAAGCTTTCTTT	CASSVAGLSNTEAFF
15	TRBV20-1	.	few	TRBJ2-7	TGCAGTGCTAGAGTTGGAGCAGGGGCCTCCGGGGAGCAGTACTTC	CSARVGAGASGEQYF
16	TRBV7-7	TRBD1	few	TRBJ2-2	TGTGCTAGCAGTCGCACAGGGGGAGTAGGCACCGGGGAGCTGTTTTTT	CASSRTGGVGTGELFF
15	TRBV6-1	.	.	TRBJ1-3	TGTGCCAGCAGACGGGGTGAAGCGGGGGGAAACACCATATATTTT	CASRRGEAGGNTIYF
13	TRBV20-1	.	many	TRBJ1-2	TGCAGTGCCCCGCCCTCGGCCGGACGTGGCTACACCTTC	CSAPPSAGRGYTF
16	TRBV2	.	many	TRBJ2-3	TGTGCCAGCACCAAAAGGATTCAGTCCAGCACAGATACGCAGTATTTT	CASTKRIQSSTDTQYF
11	TRBV29-1	.	.	TRBJ2-3	TGCAGCGGCTGGTTGGGGGATACGCAGTATTTT	CSGWLGDTQYF
16	TRBV19	.	.	TRBJ2-5	TGTGCCAGTAGTATACCGGGCCAGCGGGCCAGAAAGACCCAGTACTTC	CASSIPGQRARKTQYF
12	TRBV7-3	.	.	TRBJ2-3	TGTGCCAGCAGCCCCAACCAAGGGGCGCAGTATTTT	CASSPNQGAQYF
16	TRBV5-1	TRBD1	few	TRBJ2-1	TGCGCCAGCAGCCCGCCAGGGGGAGAAGACTACAATGAGCAGTTCTTC	CASSPPGGEDYNEQFF
16	TRBV14	TRBD1	.	TRBJ2-5	TGTGCCAGCAGCCAAAGGCCGGGACAGTTTCAAGAGACCCAGTACTTC	CASSQRPGQFQETQYF
16	TRBV3-1	TRBD2	.	TRBJ2-1	TGTGCCAGCAGCCTAGCGGGGGGGACTTCGGGGAATGAGCAGTTCTTC	CASSLAGGTSGNEQFF
12	TRBV12-3/TRBV12-4	.	.	TRBJ2-1	TGTGCCAGCGCACTCAGGGTCAATGAGCAGTTCTTC	CASALRVNEQFF
17	TRBV12-3/TRBV12-4	TRBD2	few	TRBJ2-2	TGTGCCAGCAGCCGCTTGCGGGGGGGTTTTAACACCGGGGAGCTGTTTTTT	CASSRLRGGFNTGELFF
12	TRBV20-1	.	many	TRBJ2-5	TGCAGTGCCCAGAGGGACCGCGAGACCCAGTACTTC	CSAQRDRETQYF
14	TRBV7-2	.	few	TRBJ2-1	TGTGCCAGCAGCTTACTGATCGGAATCAATGAGCAGTTCTTC	CASSLLIGINEQFF
17	TRBV5-1	TRBD1	.	TRBJ1-6	TGCGCCAGCAGCTTGGGAGGGACAGGGCTTGGAAATTCACCCCTCCACTTT	CASSLGGTGLGNSPLHF
14	TRBV27	.	few	TRBJ1-5	TGTGCCAGCAGTTTAGCACTCGGCAATCAGCCCCAGCATTTT	CASSLALGNQPQHF
17	TRBV20-1	.	.	TRBJ2-3	TGCAGTGCTAGGAGAAAGTTAGCGCTTCCTAGCACAGATACGCAGTATTTT	CSARRKLALPSTDTQYF
14	TRBV5-1	TRBD2	.	TRBJ2-5	TGCGCCAGCGGCCTGACTAGCGGGGGGGAGACCCAGTACTTC	CASGLTSGGETQYF